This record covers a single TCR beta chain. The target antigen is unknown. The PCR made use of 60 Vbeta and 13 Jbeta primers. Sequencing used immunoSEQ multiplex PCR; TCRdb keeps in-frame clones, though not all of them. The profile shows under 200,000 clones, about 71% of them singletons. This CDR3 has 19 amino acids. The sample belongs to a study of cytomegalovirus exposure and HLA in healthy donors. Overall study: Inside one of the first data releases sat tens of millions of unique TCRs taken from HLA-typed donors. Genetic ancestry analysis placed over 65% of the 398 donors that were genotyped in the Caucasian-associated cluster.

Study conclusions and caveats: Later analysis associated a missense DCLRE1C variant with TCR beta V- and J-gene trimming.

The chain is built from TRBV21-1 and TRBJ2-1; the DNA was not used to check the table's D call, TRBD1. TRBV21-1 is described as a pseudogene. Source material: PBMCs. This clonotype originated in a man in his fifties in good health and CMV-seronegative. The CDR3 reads CASSGRQGNPHVNYNEQFF. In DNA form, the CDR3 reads TGTGCCAGCAGCGGTAGACAGGGAAACCCTCATGTGAACTATAATGAGCAGTTCTTC.